This T cell receptor (beta chain) was captured by sequencing in a study of graft-versus-host responses after intestinal transplantation. Study information: Anti-thymocyte globulin served as induction for all recipients, who then took tacrolimus and steroids for around 3 years.

The study's findings and limits: In patients with graft-donor T cell macrochimerism, allograft graft-versus-host to host-versus-graft clonal ratios were high. HvG clone declines early post-transplant were associated with peak circulating GvH levels.

For this clone: Its antigen is unidentified.

Sequencing used immunoSEQ multiplex PCR; TCRdb keeps in-frame clones, though not all of them. The sample has roughly 100,000 clones, approximately 93% seen once. V gave up 6 bases and J gave up 2 bases, with 15 bases separating them. CDR1 and CDR2 from the germline V gene are MNHEY and SMNVEV (reference sequence). This CDR3 is built from 15 residues. V usage is TRBV27 and J usage is TRBJ2-3; D tentatively fits TRBD1 or TRBD2 (6 bases each). Sequences were derived from unstimulated CD8+ T cells sorted from spleen or lymph node cells, sampled before intestinal transplant. The clonotype originates from a human donor who received an intestinal transplant. The CDR3 here is CASSPTRGLTDTQYF. Here the CDR3 DNA reads TGTGCCAGCAGCCCTACTCGGGGGCTCACAGATACGCAGTATTTT.